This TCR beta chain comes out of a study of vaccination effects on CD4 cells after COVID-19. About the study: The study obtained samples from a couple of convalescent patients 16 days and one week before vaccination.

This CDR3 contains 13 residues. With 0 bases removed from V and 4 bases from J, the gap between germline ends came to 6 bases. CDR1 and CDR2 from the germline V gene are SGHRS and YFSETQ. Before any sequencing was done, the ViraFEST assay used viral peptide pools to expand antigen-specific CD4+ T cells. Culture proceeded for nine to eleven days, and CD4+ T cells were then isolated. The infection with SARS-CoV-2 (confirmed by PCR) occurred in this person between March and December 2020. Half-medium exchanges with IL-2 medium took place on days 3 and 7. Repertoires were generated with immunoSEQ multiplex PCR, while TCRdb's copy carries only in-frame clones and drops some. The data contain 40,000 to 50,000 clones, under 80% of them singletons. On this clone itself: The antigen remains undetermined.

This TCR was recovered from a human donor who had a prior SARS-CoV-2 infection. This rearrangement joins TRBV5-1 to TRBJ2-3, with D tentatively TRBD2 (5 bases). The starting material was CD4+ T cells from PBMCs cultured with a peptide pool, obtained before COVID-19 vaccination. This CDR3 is CASSLGAADTQYF. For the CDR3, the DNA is TGCGCCAGCAGCTTGGGAGCGGCAGATACGCAGTATTTT. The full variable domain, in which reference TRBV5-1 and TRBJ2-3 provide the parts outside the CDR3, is KAGVTQTPRYLIKTRGQQVTLSCSPISGHRSVSWYQQTPGQGLQFLFEYFSETQRNKGNFPGRFSGRQFSNSRSEMNVSTLELGDSALYLCASSLGAADTQYFGPGTRLTVL.